The 15 T cell receptor beta chains given below trace back to one sample, sequenced in a study of blood T cell repertoires in COVID-19. Repertoires were generated with immunoSEQ multiplex PCR, while TCRdb's copy carries only in-frame clones and drops some. Among approximately 160,000 clones listed, over 75% were seen once. The sequenced material came from peripheral blood. The receptors were gathered from a man between 70 and 80 years old with acute or convalescent COVID-19.

The chain joins TRBV28 to TRBJ1-5; the match to TRBD1 covers 7 bases. CDR3 length equals 15 residues. The V gene end was trimmed by 7 bases and the J gene end by 1 base; junction bases not matched to a gene: 7. Germline assignment: CDR1 MDHEN and CDR2 SYDVKM. In DNA form, the CDR3 reads TGTGCCAGCAAGACACAGGGGCCGAGCAATCAGCCCCAGCATTTT. The encoded protein is CASKTQGPSNQPQHF.

The V call is TRBV6-2 or TRBV6-3, the J call TRBJ2-5, with 7 bases matching TRBD2. The V gene's germline CDR1 is MNHEY and CDR2 SVGEGT. CDR3 length equals 14 residues. J lost 5 bases, V lost 5 bases, and 8 bases had no gene match. The DNA of the CDR3 is TGTGCCAGCAGTCGGGGGAGGGCCGGGGAGACCCAGTACTTC. Translation gives CASSRGRAGETQYF.

The chain combines TRBV18 with TRBJ1-5; TRBD1 matches 12 bases. The CDR3 totals 15 residues. Trimming took 2 bases from V and 7 from J; bases not matched to a gene: 3. Germline assignment: CDR1 KGHSH and CDR2 LQKENI. The CDR3 reads CASSPGTGGVQPQHF. CDR3 bases: TGTGCCAGCTCACCAGGGACAGGGGGCGTACAGCCCCAGCATTTT.

This sequence joins TRBV4-2 and TRBJ2-1; 10 bases line up with TRBD2. From germline, CDR1 is LGHNA and CDR2 YNFKEQ. J lost 8 bases, V lost 1 base, and 8 bases had no gene match. The CDR3 extends over 16 amino acids. The DNA for the CDR3 is TGTGCCAGCAGCCAAGGAACTAGCGGGGTTTATGATGAGCAGTTCTTC. It codes for CASSQGTSGVYDEQFF.

V usage is TRBV7-8 and J usage is TRBJ2-1, with TRBD2 matching 11 bases. Germline loops: CDR1 SGHVS, CDR2 FQNEAQ. This CDR3 contains 16 residues. V trimming: 1 base; J trimming: 7 bases; junction bases outside the gene matches: 6. CDR3 coding DNA: TGTGCCAGCAGCTTAGTTCTAGCGGGAGGAGAGAATGAGCAGTTCTTC. Its translation: CASSLVLAGGENEQFF.

The rearrangement links TRBV7-9 to TRBJ1-1; weak D call: TRBD1 (6 bases). Trimming took 1 base from V and 1 from J, leaving 16 bases between them. The length of the CDR3 is 17 residues. CDR1 SEHNR and CDR2 FQNEAQ come from the germline V gene (reference sequence). The CDR3 sequence: CASSLGVGAGGNTEAFF. CDR3 sequence (DNA): TGTGCCAGCAGCTTAGGCGTGGGGGCGGGTGGGAACACTGAAGCTTTCTTT.

J is TRBJ1-4 and V is TRBV5-5; a weak D match, TRBD1 (6 bases). Between the trimmed V and J ends, which lost 4 bases and 5 bases, there was a span of 15 bases. CDR1 and CDR2 (germline): SGHKS, YYEKEE (reference sequence). The CDR3 contains 15 residues. The CDR3 DNA follows: TGTGCCAGCAGCAAACCCGGGACAAGGAATGAAAAACTGTTTTTT. Translated: CASSKPGTRNEKLFF.

CDR3 sequence reads: CASSQDPLAGDYNEQFF. The CDR3 region has the DNA TGTGCCAGCAGCCAAGACCCCCTAGCGGGGGACTACAATGAGCAGTTCTTC. The chain recombines TRBV4-2 with TRBJ2-1; 10 bases map to TRBD2. CDR3 size: 17 residues. The J segment lost 3 bases and the V segment lost 0 bases, leaving 5 bases of the junction unmatched. CDR1 and CDR2 (germline): LGHNA, YNFKEQ.

The rearrangement joins TRBV7-6 to TRBJ1-2; 12 nucleotides line up with TRBD1. The CDR3 is made up of 17 amino acids. Germline trimming cut 1 base from V and 7 bases from J; bases unmatched to any gene: 10. Germline assignment: CDR1 SGHVS and CDR2 FNYEAQ. The CDR3 DNA follows: TGTGCCAGCAGCTTAGGACCGGGGACAGGGGGCGCAGGTGGCTACACCTTC. This codes for CASSLGPGTGGAGGYTF.

The chain is built from TRBV5-1 and TRBJ2-7, with 7 nucleotides matching TRBD1. The length of the CDR3 is 15 residues. Trimming cost V 4 bases and J 7 bases; bases outside gene matches: 14. The germline V gene has CDR1 SGHRS and CDR2 YFSETQ. For the CDR3, the DNA is TGCGCCAGCAGCCTAATGACAGGGACCTCTGGGGAGCAGTACTTC. It translates to CASSLMTGTSGEQYF. Together with reference TRBV5-1 and TRBJ2-7, the CDR3 gives the full variable domain: KAGVTQTPRYLIKTRGQQVTLSCSPISGHRSVSWYQQTPGQGLQFLFEYFSETQRNKGNFPGRFSGRQFSNSRSEMNVSTLELGDSALYLCASSLMTGTSGEQYFGPGTRLTVT.

This chain connects TRBV11-3 to TRBJ1-6, with TRBD1 matching over 8 bases. The CDR3 covers 18 residues. The trim removed 4 bases at V and 6 bases at J, leaving 14 bases unmatched. CDR1 is SGHNT, CDR2 YENEEA, per germline. CDR3 protein: CASSSISGGGNGNSPLHF. The CDR3 nucleotides read TGTGCCAGCAGCTCCATTTCAGGGGGCGGTAATGGTAATTCACCCCTCCACTTT. Together with reference TRBV11-3 and TRBJ1-6, the CDR3 gives the full variable domain: EAGVVQSPRYKIIEKKQPVAFWCNPISGHNTLYWYLQNLGQGPELLIRYENEEAVDDSQLPKDRFSAERLKGVDSTLKIQPAELGDSAVYLCASSSISGGGNGNSPLHFGNGTRLTVT.

The rearrangement uses TRBV7-6 and TRBJ1-1; a weak D match, TRBD1 (6 bases). The V gene lost 5 bases and the J gene lost 4 bases, with 11 bases spanning the gap. In germline, CDR1 is SGHVS, CDR2 FNYEAQ. The CDR3 runs to 13 residues. The CDR3 protein is CASSTQGATEAFF. The CDR3 bases are TGTGCCAGCAGCACACAGGGCGCCACTGAAGCTTTCTTT. The variable domain in full, completed from reference TRBV7-6 and TRBJ1-1, reads GAGVSQSPRYKVTKRGQDVALRCDPISGHVSLYWYRQALGQGPEFLTYFNYEAQQDKSGLPNDRFSAERPEGSISTLTIQRTEQRDSAMYRCASSTQGATEAFFGQGTRLTVV.

J is TRBJ1-4 and V is TRBV24-1; D remains ambiguous. Trimming pared 4 bases from V and 7 bases from J, leaving 6 bases between. The CDR3 runs to 12 residues. Germline V gene data show CDR1 as KGHDR and CDR2 as SFDVKD. The CDR3 DNA reads as TGTGCCACCAGTGACGCGGCTGAAAAACTGTTTTTT. It is translated as CATSDAAEKLFF.

The chain employs TRBV7-9 and TRBJ2-1; D is possibly TRBD2 (6 bases). CDR1 SEHNR and CDR2 FQNEAQ come from the germline V gene (reference sequence). The CDR3 consists of 13 residues. With 2 bases removed from V and 5 bases from J, the gap between germline ends came to 7 bases. The CDR3 loop is CASSLSGDNEQFF. Written as DNA, the CDR3 is TGTGCCAGCAGCTTATCGGGGGACAATGAGCAGTTCTTC.

CDR3 region: CASSDGQNTEAFF. CDR3 coding DNA: TGCGCCAGCAGTGATGGGCAGAACACTGAAGCTTTCTTT. The V and J genes are TRBV10-1 and TRBJ1-1; D uncertain. Germline loops: CDR1 WNHNN, CDR2 SYGVQD (reference sequence). This CDR3 is 13 amino acids long. With 3 bases removed from V and 1 base from J, the gap between germline ends came to 6 bases.